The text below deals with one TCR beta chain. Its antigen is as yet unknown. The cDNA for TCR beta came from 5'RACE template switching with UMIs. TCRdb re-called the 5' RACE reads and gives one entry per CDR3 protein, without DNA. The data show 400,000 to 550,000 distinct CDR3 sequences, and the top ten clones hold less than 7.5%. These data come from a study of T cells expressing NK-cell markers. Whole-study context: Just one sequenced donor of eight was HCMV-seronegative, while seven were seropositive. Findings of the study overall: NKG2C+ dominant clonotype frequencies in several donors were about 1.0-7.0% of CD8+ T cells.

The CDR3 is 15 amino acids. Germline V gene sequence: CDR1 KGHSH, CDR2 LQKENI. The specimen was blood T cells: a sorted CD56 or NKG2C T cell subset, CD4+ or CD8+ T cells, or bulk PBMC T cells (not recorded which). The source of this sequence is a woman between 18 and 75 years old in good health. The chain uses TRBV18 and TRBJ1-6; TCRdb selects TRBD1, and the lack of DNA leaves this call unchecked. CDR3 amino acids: CASSPSTGGNSPLHF.